A single sample gave rise to the 11 T cell receptor beta chains below, sequenced in a study of T cells in Graves' hyperthyroidism and ophthalmopathy. TCR beta CDR3 region amplification was performed from RNA transcripts. During a first-round RT-PCR of the TCR CDR3, the HTBI primer set was used. TCRdb reprocessed the multiplex PCR reads via MiXCR and lists one record per CDR3 protein. The table lists over 500,000 distinct CDR3 sequences, 12% to 15% of them singletons. The sequencing input was blood. The receptors were gathered from a woman aged 40 to 49 with Graves' hyperthyroidism.

Ten or more counts support this clonotype. The rearrangement uses TRBV28 and TRBJ1-2; D unclear. The CDR3 runs 13 residues. The germline CDR1 and CDR2 sequences are MDHEN and SYDVKM. V lost 8 bases and J 6 bases, leaving 16 bases between the germline ends. This CDR3 reads CASLERVGNGYTF. CDR3 nucleotide sequence: TGTGCCAGCCTCGAAAGGGTAGGGAATGGCTACACCTTC.

In its sample, this clonotype was seen many times. This sequence joins TRBV2 and TRBJ2-7; TRBD1 agrees at 12 bases. The V gene end was trimmed by 1 base and the J gene end by 6 bases; junction bases not matched to a gene: 4. CDR1 is SNHLY and CDR2 is FYNNEI in the germline V gene. The CDR3 sequence is 15 residues long. CDR3 nucleotides: TGTGCCAGCAGTGAAGGGGACAGGGGGCCAGGCGAGCAGTACTTC. This translates into CASSEGDRGPGEQYF. Full variable domain (missing parts from reference TRBV2 and TRBJ2-7): EPEVTQTPSHQVTQMGQEVILRCVPISNHLYFYWYRQILGQKVEFLVSFYNNEISEKSEIFDDQFSVERPDGSNFTLKIRSTKLEDSAMYFCASSEGDRGPGEQYFGPGTRLTVT.

Here the CDR3 DNA reads TGTGCCAGCAGTACCGGGACAGGGGGCCTATTTAACTATGGCTACACCTTC. It translates to CASSTGTGGLFNYGYTF. The chain couples TRBV12-3 or TRBV12-4 to TRBJ1-2; 12 nucleotides match TRBD1. V lost 5 bases to trimming and J lost 1 base; unmatched junction nucleotides: 8. The CDR3 is 17 amino acids.

This clonotype was recorded at least ten times. The genes are TRBV5-1 and TRBJ1-1; TRBD1 might be the D (5 bases). Trimming removed 0 bases from V and 3 bases from J, with 12 bases in between. The germline gives CDR1 SGHRS, CDR2 YFSETQ. The CDR3 loop spans 15 amino acids. CDR3 residues: CASSLGSGRDTEAFF. DNA for the CDR3: TGCGCCAGCAGCTTGGGGTCAGGGCGGGACACTGAAGCTTTCTTT.

The chain has TRBV15 and TRBJ2-3; 15 positions match TRBD2. Germline CDR1 is LNHNV and CDR2 is YYDKDF (reference sequence). Trimming cost V 3 bases and J 4 bases; bases outside gene matches: 11. The CDR3 runs to 19 residues. Written as DNA, the CDR3 is TGTGCCACCAGCAGTGTAATAGGGACTAGCGGGAGGCACGCAGATACGCAGTATTTT. Encoded protein: CATSSVIGTSGRHADTQYF. The variable domain in full, completed from reference TRBV15 and TRBJ2-3, reads DAMVIQNPRYQVTQFGKPVTLSCSQTLNHNVMYWYQQKSSQAPKLLFHYYDKDFNNEADTPDNFQSRRPNTSFCFLDIRSPGLGDTAMYLCATSSVIGTSGRHADTQYFGPGTRLTVL.

V usage is TRBV29-1 and J usage is TRBJ2-3; TRBD2 matches at 16 bases. V was pared by 6 bases and J by 1 base, with 7 bases of the junction left unmatched. This CDR3 has 17 residues. The germline CDR1 and CDR2 sequences are SQVTM and ANQGSEA. This chain's CDR3 is CSVLGTSGREGTDTQYF. DNA for the CDR3: TGCAGCGTCCTCGGGACTAGCGGGAGGGAGGGCACAGATACGCAGTATTTT.

This clonotype was counted many times. The V gene is TRBV28, the J gene TRBJ2-2; the D gene is possibly TRBD2 (5 bases). The length of the CDR3 is 16 residues. The ends were cut back, 8 bases at V and 2 bases at J, with 18 bases in the middle. The germline gives CDR1 MDHEN, CDR2 SYDVKM. CDR3 sequence (DNA): TGTGCCAGCGGTCTCGAGGGCAGCCTAAACACCGGGGAGCTGTTTTTT. Its protein is CASGLEGSLNTGELFF.

This clonotype showed up many times. The chain links TRBV20-1 to TRBJ2-4; a weak D match, TRBD1 (5 bases). In germline, CDR1 is DFQATT, CDR2 SNEGSKA (reference sequence). This CDR3 comprises 15 residues. Between the trimmed V and J ends, which lost 1 base and 8 bases, there was a span of 18 bases. The DNA of the CDR3 is TGCAGTGCTAGAGTTCCCCAAGGGGTGGGTGACATTCAGTACTTC. It is translated as CSARVPQGVGDIQYF.

This clonotype has at least ten counts. V usage is TRBV2 and J usage is TRBJ2-2; 13 bases are a match to TRBD2. The CDR3 is 19 amino acids. Trimming took 7 bases from V and 6 from J; bases not matched to a gene: 17. The germline V gene encodes CDR1 SNHLY and CDR2 FYNNEI. The DNA of the CDR3 is TGTGCCAGCACCGATTTGAAAGGACTAGCGGGAGAATTAGCCGGGGAGCTGTTTTTT. This codes for CASTDLKGLAGELAGELFF.

The chain combines TRBV12-3 or TRBV12-4 with TRBJ1-2; D call uncertain. There are 15 residues in the CDR3. V was shortened by 5 bases and J by 0 bases, with 13 bases between the two germline ends. The CDR3 bases are TGTGCCAGCAGTACCCGGCGCACCGCTAACTATGGCTACACCTTC. Translation gives CASSTRRTANYGYTF.

The gene calls are TRBV5-1 and TRBJ2-1; TRBD1 agrees at 7 bases. The CDR3 length is 14 residues. CDR1 is SGHRS and CDR2 is YFSETQ in the germline V gene. The J segment lost 7 bases and the V segment lost 4 bases, leaving 8 bases of the junction unmatched. The chain's CDR3 is CASSRGQDLNEQFF. As DNA, the CDR3 is TGCGCCAGCAGCCGTGGACAGGATCTAAATGAGCAGTTCTTC.